The T cell receptor (beta chain) described here comes from a study of cytomegalovirus exposure and HLA in healthy donors. Overall study results and limits: Compared with the approximately 700-donor mean, an Asian-associated ancestry cluster reportedly had fewer N-insertions, according to a later analysis. According to an earlier analysis, most TCR beta V segments yielded productive rearrangements about 87% or about 30% of the time. Based on reports, TCR beta sequences accurately predicted HLA-A and HLA-B alleles for most subjects. A later analysis linked a missense DCLRE1C variant to TCR beta V- and J-gene trimming.

In the case of this clone: Its antigen is unknown.

PCR primers comprised 60 Vbeta and 13 Jbeta primers. The assay was immunoSEQ multiplex PCR, and TCRdb's table has in-frame clones only and misses some. The repertoire holds about 160,000 clones, with 80% as singletons. V shed 5 bases and J 4 bases; nucleotides not matched to a gene: 4. The CDR3 totals 13 residues. Germline V gene sequence: CDR1 SEHNR, CDR2 FQNEAQ (reference sequence). The sequenced sample was PBMCs. The sequence was collected from a man in his thirties or forties in good health and CMV-seronegative. The chain is built from TRBV7-9 and TRBJ1-2; 7 bases match TRBD1. The DNA of the CDR3 is TGTGCCAGCAGCCCTTGGACAGGCTATGGCTACACCTTC. Protein sequence: CASSPWTGYGYTF.